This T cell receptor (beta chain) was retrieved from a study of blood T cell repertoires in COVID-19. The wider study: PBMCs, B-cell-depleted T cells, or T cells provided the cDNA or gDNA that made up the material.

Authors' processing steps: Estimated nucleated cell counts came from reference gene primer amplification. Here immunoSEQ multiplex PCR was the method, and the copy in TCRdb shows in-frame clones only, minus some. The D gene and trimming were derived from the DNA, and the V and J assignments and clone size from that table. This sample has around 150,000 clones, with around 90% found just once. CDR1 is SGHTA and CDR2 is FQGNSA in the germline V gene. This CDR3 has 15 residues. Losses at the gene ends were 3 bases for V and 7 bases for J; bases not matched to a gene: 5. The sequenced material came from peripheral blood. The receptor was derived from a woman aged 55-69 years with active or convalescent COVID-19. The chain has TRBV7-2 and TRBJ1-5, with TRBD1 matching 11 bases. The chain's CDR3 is CASSLGQGVGQPQHF. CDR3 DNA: TGTGCCAGCAGCTTGGGACAGGGGGTTGGACAGCCCCAGCATTTT. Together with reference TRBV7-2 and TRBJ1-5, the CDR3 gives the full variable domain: GAGVSQSPSNKVTEKGKDVELRCDPISGHTALYWYRQSLGQGLEFLIYFQGNSAPDKSGLPSDRFSAERTGGSVSTLTIQRTQQEDSAVYLCASSLGQGVGQPQHFGDGTRLSIL.